Shown below are 20 T cell receptor beta chains from a single sample sequenced in a study of shared clonotypes between healthy human individuals. The repertoire was sequenced with immunoSEQ multiplex PCR; TCRdb's copy has only in-frame clones and lacks some. The sample gives about 2.2 million clones, just over 90% of which show up once; more than 1.5% is in the top ten. CD45RO-negative CD8 cells positively selected for CCR7 made up the naive population, which excluded terminally differentiated effector memory CD45RA+ cells. The material sequenced was naive CD8+ T cells from PBMCs. Receptors were obtained from a man younger than 30 in good health. Some clones in this sample may be carry-over from other donors' samples.

V gene TRBV19 combines with J gene TRBJ2-1; TRBD2 aligns across 11 bases. The germline V gene encodes CDR1 LNHDA and CDR2 SQIVND (reference sequence). The ends lost 6 bases at V and 1 base at J; junction bases unmatched: 11. This CDR3 region has 18 residues. The CDR3 DNA reads TGTGCCAGTAGGAAACTAGCGGGGGCCTGGGATTCCTACAATGAGCAGTTCTTC. Protein product: CASRKLAGAWDSYNEQFF.

This sequence joins TRBV6-5 and TRBJ1-1; possibly TRBD1 for D (5 bases). V was pared by 6 bases and J by 4 bases, with 15 bases between. The CDR3 length is 14 residues. CDR1 and CDR2 (germline): MNHEY, SVGAGI. CDR3 sequence reads: CASSSNQGGTEAFF. DNA for the CDR3: TGTGCCAGCAGCTCAAATCAGGGCGGCACTGAAGCTTTCTTT.

The J gene is TRBJ1-1, the V gene TRBV7-9, with TRBD1 matching 8 bases. J was trimmed by 6 bases and V by 2 bases; bases with no gene match: 11. This CDR3 spans 16 amino acids. In germline, CDR1 is SEHNR, CDR2 FQNEAQ (reference sequence). CDR3 in amino acids: CASSLTSGTGLAEAFF. In nucleotides, the CDR3 is TGTGCCAGCAGCTTAACCTCCGGGACAGGACTTGCTGAAGCTTTCTTT. The whole variable domain, filled in from reference TRBV7-9 and TRBJ1-1, reads DTGVSQNPRHKITKRGQNVTFRCDPISEHNRLYWYRQTLGQGPEFLTYFQNEAQLEKSRLLSDRFSAERPKGSFSTLEIQRTEQGDSAMYLCASSLTSGTGLAEAFFGQGTRLTVV.

With regard to this clone: Other DNA sequences in this specimen translate into the identical CDR3. The CDR3 nucleotides read TGTGCCAGCAGTTTCGGGACAGGGGTCTACGAGCAGTACTTC. Encoded protein: CASSFGTGVYEQYF. The V call is TRBV6-5, the J call TRBJ2-7, with 10 bases that match TRBD1. The CDR3 extends over 14 amino acids. J lost 3 bases, V lost 4 bases, and 3 bases had no gene match. The germline V gene has CDR1 MNHEY and CDR2 SVGAGI.

The gene calls are TRBV28 and TRBJ1-2; a possible D gene is TRBD1 (6 bases). The CDR3 loop spans 13 amino acids. V lost 5 bases and J 3 bases, leaving 10 bases between the germline ends. In germline, CDR1 is MDHEN, CDR2 SYDVKM. The chain's CDR3 is CASSPWTDYGYTF. The CDR3 region has the DNA TGTGCCAGCAGTCCGTGGACAGACTATGGCTACACCTTC.

The V and J genes are TRBV15 and TRBJ1-1; 7 bases are shared with TRBD1. The CDR3 is 12 residues long. V dropped 7 bases and J dropped 11; count of bases not matched to a gene: 10. Looked up from germline, CDR1 is LNHNV and CDR2 is YYDKDF (reference sequence). This CDR3 is CATTERGGDAFF. In nucleotides, the CDR3 is TGTGCCACCACCGAGAGAGGGGGCGACGCTTTCTTT.

This rearrangement joins TRBV28 to TRBJ2-7; 9 nucleotides align to TRBD2. CDR1 and CDR2 (germline): MDHEN, SYDVKM. The trim removed 4 bases at V and 4 bases at J, leaving 8 bases unmatched. The CDR3 sequence is 15 residues long. The CDR3 DNA sequence: TGTGCCAGCAGTTCAATAGCGGGAGCCAGGTACGAGCAGTACTTC. This codes for CASSSIAGARYEQYF.

The chain combines TRBV9 with TRBJ2-2; possibly TRBD2 for D (6 bases). The V end lost 0 bases, the J end lost 6 bases, and 15 bases lay between the germline ends. This CDR3 is 16 amino acids long. Germline lookup yields CDR1 SGDLS and CDR2 YYNGEE. CDR3 bases: TGTGCCAGCAGCGTAGCTGAGACTAGGGTTTCCGGGGAGCTGTTTTTT. Translation: CASSVAETRVSGELFF.

The chain couples TRBV28 to TRBJ1-2, with D uncertain. Trimming took off 3 bases at V and 8 bases at J, with 19 bases between the two ends. CDR3 length equals 15 residues. In germline, CDR1 is MDHEN, CDR2 SYDVKM. The CDR3 here is CASSFSGDDLGGYTF. CDR3 in DNA: TGTGCCAGCAGTTTCTCCGGAGACGACCTTGGAGGCTACACCTTC.

For this clone: The sample has other DNA sequences that encode this CDR3 too. This rearrangement joins TRBV4-1 to TRBJ2-1, with unresolved D. The CDR3 length is 13 residues. CDR1 is MGHRA and CDR2 is YSYEKL in the germline V gene. V was pared by 1 base and J by 8 bases, with 9 bases between. CDR3 amino acids: CASSQVGSDEQFF. CDR3 sequence (DNA): TGCGCCAGCAGCCAAGTAGGGTCAGATGAGCAGTTCTTC.

This rearrangement joins TRBV6-7 to TRBJ1-1; TRBD1 might be the D (6 bases). Being an ORF, TRBV6-7 has a function that is uncertain. The V gene lost 4 bases and the J gene lost 11 bases, with 23 bases spanning the gap. This CDR3 spans 15 amino acids. CDR3 in DNA: TGTGCCAGCAGTTCCCTCCCAGGGGCTACGATTAGGGCTTTCTTT. Encoded protein: CASSSLPGATIRAFF.

V and J are TRBV7-3 and TRBJ1-1, with D hard to call. Germline V CDR1 and CDR2: SGHTA, FQGTGA. The CDR3 totals 13 residues. V dropped 8 bases and J dropped 1 base, with 11 bases sitting between them. CDR3 bases: TGTGCCAGCGACCGGGTAGGGAACACTGAAGCTTTCTTT. Its protein product is CASDRVGNTEAFF.

The chain recombines TRBV5-6 with TRBJ2-1; D unresolved. V lost 4 bases and J 9 bases, leaving 14 bases between the germline ends. This CDR3 is 13 amino acids long. The germline gives CDR1 SGHDT, CDR2 YYEEEE. CDR3 sequence: CASSPIHVIEQFF. The CDR3 bases are TGTGCCAGCAGCCCGATCCACGTCATTGAGCAGTTCTTC.

The genes are TRBV11-3 and TRBJ2-5, with D perhaps TRBD2 (6 bases). The CDR3 runs to 14 residues. CDR1 is SGHNT and CDR2 is YENEEA in the germline V gene. Trimming stripped 4 bases from V and 0 bases from J, with 9 bases between. CDR3: CASSSWGDQETQYF. CDR3 DNA sequence: TGTGCCAGCAGCTCCTGGGGGGACCAAGAGACCCAGTACTTC.

CDR3 bases: TGTGCCAGCAGCTTAGAGGGCGGGCTCGGGGAAAAACTGTTTTTT. Translation gives CASSLEGGLGEKLFF. The J gene is TRBJ1-4, the V gene TRBV11-2; no clear D. V was pared by 0 bases and J by 8 bases, with 13 bases between. The CDR3 runs 15 residues. The germline CDR1 and CDR2 sequences are SGHAT and FQNNGV.

The chain is built from TRBV4-1 and TRBJ1-3; D is uncertain. This CDR3 is built from 16 residues. Germline CDR1 MGHRA, CDR2 YSYEKL. Trimming took 0 bases from V and 0 from J, leaving 9 bases between them. The chain's CDR3 is CASSQESGISGNTIYF. In DNA, the CDR3 is TGCGCCAGCAGCCAAGAGTCAGGCATCTCTGGAAACACCATATATTTT.

The J gene is TRBJ2-1, the V gene TRBV9; D gene ambiguous. Germline V gene lookup returns CDR1 SGDLS and CDR2 YYNGEE. The CDR3 is made up of 12 amino acids. Trimming pared 0 bases from V and 10 bases from J, leaving 8 bases between. CDR3 protein: CASSVVPAEQFF. CDR3 nucleotides: TGTGCCAGCAGCGTAGTCCCGGCGGAGCAGTTCTTC.

Remarks on this clone: Other DNA sequences of this sample code for an identical CDR3. V and J are TRBV7-9 and TRBJ2-7; 11 bases agree with TRBD2. CDR3 size: 15 residues. CDR1 is SEHNR, CDR2 FQNEAQ, per germline (reference sequence). Losses at the gene ends were 5 bases for V and 1 base for J; bases not matched to a gene: 4. The CDR3 DNA is TGTGCCAGCAGCAGAACTAGCGGGAGTTCCTACGAGCAGTACTTC. This translates into CASSRTSGSSYEQYF. The full variable domain, with the rest looked up from reference TRBV7-9 and TRBJ2-7, is DTGVSQNPRHKITKRGQNVTFRCDPISEHNRLYWYRQTLGQGPEFLTYFQNEAQLEKSRLLSDRFSAERPKGSFSTLEIQRTEQGDSAMYLCASSRTSGSSYEQYFGPGTRLTVT.

This clone was seen only once. The J gene is TRBJ2-3, the V gene TRBV5-6; D is ambiguous. CDR1 SGHDT and CDR2 YYEEEE come from the germline V gene. The V gene lost 1 base and the J gene lost 1 base, with 13 bases spanning the gap. The CDR3 runs to 16 residues. CDR3 in amino acids: CASSLSEWPGTDTQYF. The CDR3 DNA reads as TGTGCCAGCAGCTTGTCCGAGTGGCCCGGCACAGATACGCAGTATTTT.

V gene TRBV4-1 combines with J gene TRBJ2-2, with D perhaps matching TRBD1 or TRBD2 (6 bases each). Germline lookup yields CDR1 MGHRA and CDR2 YSYEKL. V was trimmed by 6 bases and J by 6 bases, leaving 17 bases between them. This CDR3 comprises 15 residues. CDR3 nucleotides: TGCGCCAGCAGGGAGGTGGGGGGCGTACCCGGGGAGCTGTTTTTT. It translates to CASREVGGVPGELFF.